A single sample is the source of the 18 T cell receptor beta chains below, sequenced in a study of vaccination and CD4 T cells after COVID-19. The antigens for these receptors are not known. The assay that was used to sequence DNA from cultured CD4+ T cells was the Oncomine TCR Beta short-read assay. MiXCR, run by TCRdb on the PCR reads, gives a single entry per CDR3 protein. The repertoire holds approximately 7,600 distinct CDR3 sequences, approximately 53% seen once, with around 24% in the top ten. Treatment denoted: approximately 9-day PBMC culture with coronavirus spike peptide pools or control peptides (ViraFEST assay). An unexposed donor provided the CD4+ T cells, which were collected before the COVID-19 pandemic (2011-2018). Sequenced input: CD4+ T cells from blood, cultured in vitro. The receptors originated from a human donor in good health.

The CDR3 bases are TGTGCCAGCAGTCCTACAGGGGGCTGGAATTCACCCCTCCACTTT. This sequence encodes CASSPTGGWNSPLHF. This chain links TRBV27 with TRBJ1-6; 9 bases align to TRBD1. V lost 5 bases and J lost 7; bases outside the gene matches: 6. CDR3 length: 15 amino acids. Germline V lookup: CDR1 MNHEY, CDR2 SMNVEV (reference sequence).

The chain recombines TRBV27 with TRBJ2-5; 10 bases are shared with TRBD2. The V and J ends lost 5 bases and 4 bases, in that order; junction bases with no gene match: 10. Germline loops: CDR1 MNHEY, CDR2 SMNVEV (reference sequence). This CDR3 has 16 residues. The CDR3 sequence is CASSSLLAGEGETQYF. CDR3 in DNA: TGTGCCAGCAGTAGCCTCCTAGCGGGGGAAGGAGAGACCCAGTACTTC.

This clonotype has only one observation. This sequence joins TRBV27 and TRBJ2-7; TRBD1 matches at 7 bases. V lost 0 bases to trimming and J lost 3 bases; unmatched junction nucleotides: 8. The germline V gene encodes CDR1 MNHEY and CDR2 SMNVEV (reference sequence). This CDR3 comprises 16 residues. The CDR3 DNA follows: TGTGCCAGCAGTTTATCCCCGGACAGGCGCGGCTACGAGCAGTACTTC. This codes for CASSLSPDRRGYEQYF.

This clonotype was picked up a small number of times. V gene TRBV27 combines with J gene TRBJ2-3; 7 bases match TRBD2. The CDR3 loop spans 18 amino acids. V trimming: 5 bases; J trimming: 2 bases; junction bases outside the gene matches: 16. The germline V gene has CDR1 MNHEY and CDR2 SMNVEV (reference sequence). CDR3 residues: CASSAMRVRDYATDTQYF. The CDR3 DNA sequence: TGTGCCAGCAGTGCCATGAGGGTGCGGGACTACGCCACAGATACGCAGTATTTT.

With respect to this clonotype: Sequence at one end of the junction differs from germline and may be a read error. The chain combines TRBV5-5 with TRBJ1-2; D is ambiguous. The germline V gene has CDR1 SGHKS and CDR2 YYEKEE (reference sequence). CDR3 length equals 15 residues. The CDR3, as DNA: TGTGCCAGCAGCTCTTGGATGGACGCTAACTATGGCTACGCCTTC. Its protein is CASSSWMDANYGYAF.

The genes are TRBV6-5 and TRBJ2-3; 13 nucleotides agree with TRBD2. After removal of 0 bases from V and 2 bases from J, the junction contained 2 bases not matched to a gene. Per germline, CDR1 MNHEY and CDR2 SVGAGI. The CDR3 runs to 17 residues. In DNA form, the CDR3 reads TGTGCCAGCAGTTACTCCGGGACTAGCGGGAACACAGATACGCAGTATTTT. Translated: CASSYSGTSGNTDTQYF.

V gene TRBV6-2 or TRBV6-3 combines with J gene TRBJ2-7; 7 bases align to TRBD1. The V segment lost 3 bases and the J segment 0 bases; nucleotides outside the gene matches: 8. Germline CDR1 reads MNHEY; CDR2 reads SVGEGT. The CDR3 is made up of 16 amino acids. As DNA, the CDR3 is TGTGCCAGCAGTTATCTTCCCGGGACAGTCTCCTACGAGCAGTACTTC. Protein: CASSYLPGTVSYEQYF.

The chain recombines TRBV5-4 with TRBJ2-1; D tentatively reads TRBD1 or TRBD2 (5 bases each). Trimming cost V 5 bases and J 5 bases, with 17 bases left between them. This CDR3 is built from 15 residues. CDR1 and CDR2 (germline): SGHNT, YYREEE (reference sequence). The CDR3 DNA sequence: TGTGCCAGCAGGTCGCCTTATGGGGGTAACAATGAGCAGTTCTTC. Translation: CASRSPYGGNNEQFF.

CDR3 DNA: TGCGCCAGCAGTTCTGAAGCTTTCTTT. Its translation: CASSSEAFF. V and J are TRBV10-1 and TRBJ1-1, with D uncertain. There are 9 residues in the CDR3. Germline lookup yields CDR1 WNHNN and CDR2 SYGVQD (reference sequence). Trimming shortened V by 5 bases and J by 6 bases, and 1 base separated the two germline ends.

The chain employs TRBV15 and TRBJ1-4; D remains ambiguous. This CDR3 has 16 residues. Germline V gene lookup returns CDR1 LNHNV and CDR2 YYDKDF (reference sequence). The V end lost 1 base, the J end lost 0 bases, and 9 bases lay between the germline ends. For the CDR3, the DNA is TGTGCCACCAGCAGAGTAAGGACGGCAACTAATGAAAAACTGTTTTTT. This translates into CATSRVRTATNEKLFF.

This clonotype was detected a few times. This chain joins TRBV20-1 and TRBJ1-2; 8 nucleotides line up with TRBD1. The CDR3 totals 14 residues. V was pared by 3 bases and J by 8 bases, with 11 bases of the junction left unmatched. The germline V gene encodes CDR1 DFQATT and CDR2 SNEGSKA (reference sequence). The CDR3 protein is CSARTAGGRGGYTF. The DNA for the CDR3 is TGCAGTGCTAGGACCGCAGGGGGCCGTGGGGGCTACACCTTC.

The chain joins TRBV19 to TRBJ1-2; no definite D call. The CDR3 is 13 residues long. The germline V gene encodes CDR1 LNHDA and CDR2 SQIVND (reference sequence). V was cut by 10 bases and J by 4 bases, with 16 bases left in between. CDR3 nucleotides: TGTGCCACAAGGAGGGTGGGTGGCTATGGCTACACCTTC. Residues: CATRRVGGYGYTF.

There are a few counts of this clonotype. The chain employs TRBV19 and TRBJ1-2; 12 nucleotides align to TRBD1. V gave up 8 bases and J gave up 3 bases; unmatched junction bases: 4. This CDR3 is built from 14 residues. In germline, CDR1 is LNHDA, CDR2 SQIVND (reference sequence). The CDR3 DNA sequence: TGTGCCAGTTGGGACAGGGGGCTTGACTATGGCTACACCTTC. Translated: CASWDRGLDYGYTF. Full variable domain (outside the CDR3, taken from reference TRBV19 and TRBJ1-2): DGGITQSPKYLFRKEGQNVTLSCEQNLNHDAMYWYRQDPGQGLRLIYYSQIVNDFQKGDIAEGYSVSREKKESFPLTVTSAQKNPTAFYLCASWDRGLDYGYTFGSGTRLTVV.

CDR3 bases: TGTGCCAGCACCGTTCACAATGAGCAGTTCTTC. Amino acid sequence: CASTVHNEQFF. The rearrangement uses TRBV6-2 or TRBV6-3 and TRBJ2-1; D not resolved. V lost 7 bases and J 5 bases, leaving 6 bases between the germline ends. CDR1 is MNHEY and CDR2 is SVGEGT in the germline V gene. The CDR3 loop spans 11 amino acids.

The chain has TRBV6-1 and TRBJ2-7; 9 nucleotides match TRBD2. The CDR3 is 14 amino acids. The germline V gene has CDR1 MNHNS and CDR2 SASEGT. With V trimmed by 6 bases and J by 5 bases, 8 bases remained unmatched. The CDR3 DNA reads TGTGCCAGCAGGCAGGGACTAGCCGGCAACGAGCAGTACTTC. This gives the protein CASRQGLAGNEQYF.

This clonotype counts as large. The chain has TRBV4-1 and TRBJ2-1; no clear D gene. Germline CDR1 reads MGHRA; CDR2 reads YSYEKL. This CDR3 has 15 amino acids. V was cut by 1 base and J by 0 bases, with 7 bases left in between. As DNA, the CDR3 is TGCGCCAGCAGCCAAGCTCCTAGCTCCTACAATGAGCAGTTCTTC. It translates to CASSQAPSSYNEQFF.

This chain uses TRBV7-9 with TRBJ1-1, with 7 bases aligning to TRBD1. The germline V gene encodes CDR1 SEHNR and CDR2 FQNEAQ (reference sequence). The length of the CDR3 is 16 residues. With V trimmed by 5 bases and J by 4 bases, 13 bases remained unmatched. The CDR3 loop is CASSQPTGTMGTEAFF. In nucleotides, the CDR3 is TGTGCCAGCAGCCAACCGACAGGGACCATGGGCACTGAAGCTTTCTTT.

The V and J genes are TRBV15 and TRBJ2-5, with D perhaps matching TRBD1 or TRBD2 (5 bases each). The CDR3 is 15 amino acids. CDR1 and CDR2 from the germline V gene are LNHNV and YYDKDF (reference sequence). V shed 5 bases and J shed 0 bases, with 13 bases lying between them. The CDR3 is CATSLPWGYQETQYF. In DNA, the CDR3 is TGTGCCACCAGCTTACCATGGGGGTACCAAGAGACCCAGTACTTC.